The TCR beta chain under discussion was sequenced for a study of cytomegalovirus exposure and HLA in healthy donors. Study information: The 95 to 150 validation repertoires used a platform that matched the one used for the roughly 650 first-cohort repertoires, as a later analysis reported.

This clone was seen just once. No antigen is known for it. Study-wide points: The classifier reportedly diagnosed cytomegalovirus status with high specificity and sensitivity. In vitro confirmation showed three CMV-associated chains to be CMV antigen specific. The study listed around 150 cytomegalovirus-associated TCR beta chains.

Some clones are missing from TCRdb's copy, which holds only in-frame ones; the method was immunoSEQ multiplex PCR. The sample lists under 400,000 clones, 86% occurring once. This CDR3 is built from 15 residues. Trimming took 4 bases from V and 10 from J; bases not matched to a gene: 14. Germline lookup yields CDR1 SGHRS and CDR2 YFSETQ. The source material was PBMCs. The chain joins TRBV5-1 to TRBJ1-2; 9 bases fit TRBD1. This clonotype was obtained from a woman younger than 30 in good health and CMV-seronegative. CDR3 sequence (DNA): TGCGCCAGCAGCGCAAGACCGGGACAGGGAACGGCCTACACCTTC. This gives the protein CASSARPGQGTAYTF.